Following are 5 T cell receptor beta chains from one sample sequenced in a study of blood T cell repertoires in COVID-19. TCRdb keeps only in-frame clones here, not all; method: immunoSEQ multiplex PCR. Here the sample spans 220,000 or so clones, roughly 88% being singletons. The sample comprised PBMCs or T cells enriched from blood (not recorded which). These receptors were collected from a woman aged 50 to 60 who had recovered from COVID-19.

The rearrangement uses TRBV3-1 (or the pseudogene TRBV3-2) and TRBJ1-1; 8 bases are shared with TRBD1. The CDR3 extends over 16 amino acids. Trimming cost V 4 bases and J 0 bases; bases outside gene matches: 7. CDR1 LGHDT and CDR2 YNNKEL come from the germline V gene (reference sequence). CDR3 residues: CASSRRQGIVNTEAFF. CDR3 coding DNA: TGTGCCAGCAGCCGCCGACAGGGGATAGTGAACACTGAAGCTTTCTTT.

V gene TRBV4-3 combines with J gene TRBJ1-4; D may be TRBD1 (6 bases). The CDR3 runs 16 residues. Germline V lookup: CDR1 LGHNA, CDR2 YSLEER. Trimming removed 1 base from V and 8 bases from J, with 17 bases in between. The CDR3 nucleotides are TGCGCCAGCAGCCAAGGACACAGGGCTCTTGGGGAAAAACTGTTTTTT. Amino acids: CASSQGHRALGEKLFF.

The chain joins TRBV10-3 to TRBJ1-5, with a tentative D call TRBD1 (5 bases). The V gene lost 3 bases and the J gene lost 11 bases, with 17 bases spanning the gap. CDR1 is ENHRY and CDR2 is SYGVKD in the germline V gene. This CDR3 region has 14 residues. In DNA form, the CDR3 reads TGTGCCATCAGTGAAGGGCAGGGTGGGGGGTCCCAGCATTTT. Its translation: CAISEGQGGGSQHF.

The chain combines TRBV7-2 with TRBJ2-3; perhaps TRBD2 as D (5 bases). V was trimmed by 7 bases and J by 4 bases, leaving 15 bases between them. CDR3 size: 14 residues. Looked up from germline, CDR1 is SGHTA and CDR2 is FQGNSA. Written as DNA, the CDR3 is TGTGCCAGCACCTCCTACCGGCGGGCAGATACGCAGTATTTT. This encodes CASTSYRRADTQYF.

The chain joins TRBV29-1 to TRBJ1-2; D possibly corresponds to TRBD1 (5 bases). The CDR3 loop spans 13 amino acids. Trimming took 2 bases from V and 8 from J, leaving 15 bases between them. Germline-derived CDR1 and CDR2 are SQVTM and ANQGSEA. The CDR3 is CSVETGRSRGYTF. CDR3 nucleotide sequence: TGCAGCGTTGAAACAGGTCGATCTCGGGGCTACACCTTC.